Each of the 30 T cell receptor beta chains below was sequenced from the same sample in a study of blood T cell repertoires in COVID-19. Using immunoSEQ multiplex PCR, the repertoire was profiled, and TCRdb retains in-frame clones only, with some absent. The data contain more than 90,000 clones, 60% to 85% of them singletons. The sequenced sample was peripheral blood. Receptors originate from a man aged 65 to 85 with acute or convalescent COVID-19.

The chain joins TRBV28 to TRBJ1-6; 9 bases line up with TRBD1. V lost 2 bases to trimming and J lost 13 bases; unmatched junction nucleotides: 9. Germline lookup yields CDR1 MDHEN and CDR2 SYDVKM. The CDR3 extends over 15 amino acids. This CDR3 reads CASSLRDRELIPLHF. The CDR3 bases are TGTGCCAGCAGTTTAAGGGACAGGGAGTTAATCCCCCTCCACTTT.

The CDR3: CASRGQGTEAFF. CDR3 DNA: TGTGCCAGCAGAGGACAGGGCACTGAAGCTTTCTTT. This chain links TRBV6-6 with TRBJ1-1, with TRBD1 matching 8 bases. With V trimmed by 6 bases and J by 4 bases, 1 base remained unmatched. Germline CDR1 MNHNY, CDR2 SVGAGI (reference sequence). This CDR3 spans 12 amino acids.

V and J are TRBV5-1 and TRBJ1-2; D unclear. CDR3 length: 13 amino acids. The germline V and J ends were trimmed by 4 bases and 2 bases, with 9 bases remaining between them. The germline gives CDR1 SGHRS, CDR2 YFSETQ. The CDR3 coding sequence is TGCGCCAGCAGCGAGGAAGCGAACTATGGCTACACCTTC. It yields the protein CASSEEANYGYTF.

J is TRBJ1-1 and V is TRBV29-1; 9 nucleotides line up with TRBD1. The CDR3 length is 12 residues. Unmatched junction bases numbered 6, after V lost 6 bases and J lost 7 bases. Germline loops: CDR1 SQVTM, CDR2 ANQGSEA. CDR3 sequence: CSVNRGQVEAFF. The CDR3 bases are TGCAGCGTGAACAGGGGGCAGGTTGAAGCTTTCTTT.

The CDR3 DNA sequence: TGTGCCAGCAGCCATCCACCTCCGGGACTCCCGAAAGGGGAACTAGCCAAAAACATTCAGTACTTC. It yields the protein CASSHPPPGLPKGELAKNIQYF. J is TRBJ2-4 and V is TRBV3-1 (or the pseudogene TRBV3-2); D might be TRBD2 (6 bases). The CDR3 spans 22 residues. Trimming removed 3 bases at V and 0 bases at J, with 30 bases between. Germline-derived CDR1 and CDR2 are LGHDT and YNNKEL (reference sequence).

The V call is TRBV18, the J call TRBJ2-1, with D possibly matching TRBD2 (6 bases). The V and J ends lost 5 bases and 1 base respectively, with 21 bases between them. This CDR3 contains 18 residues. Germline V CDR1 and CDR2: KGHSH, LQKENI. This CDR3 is CASSFSLGGGESYNEQFF. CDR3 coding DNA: TGTGCCAGCTCATTCTCCCTCGGGGGAGGCGAGTCCTACAATGAGCAGTTCTTC. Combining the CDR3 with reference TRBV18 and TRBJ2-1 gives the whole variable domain NAGVMQNPRHLVRRRGQEARLRCSPMKGHSHVYWYRQLPEEGLKFMVYLQKENIIDESGMPKERFSAEFPKEGPSILRIQQVVRGDSAAYFCASSFSLGGGESYNEQFFGPGTRLTVL.

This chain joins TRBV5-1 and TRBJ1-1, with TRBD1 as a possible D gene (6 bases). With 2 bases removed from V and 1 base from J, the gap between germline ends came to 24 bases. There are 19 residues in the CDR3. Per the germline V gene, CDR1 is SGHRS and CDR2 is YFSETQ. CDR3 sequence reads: CASSFRRVNGGPTNTEAFF. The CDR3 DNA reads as TGCGCCAGCAGCTTCCGTCGGGTTAACGGGGGGCCCACGAACACTGAAGCTTTCTTT. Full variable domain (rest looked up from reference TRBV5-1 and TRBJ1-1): KAGVTQTPRYLIKTRGQQVTLSCSPISGHRSVSWYQQTPGQGLQFLFEYFSETQRNKGNFPGRFSGRQFSNSRSEMNVSTLELGDSALYLCASSFRRVNGGPTNTEAFFGQGTRLTVV.

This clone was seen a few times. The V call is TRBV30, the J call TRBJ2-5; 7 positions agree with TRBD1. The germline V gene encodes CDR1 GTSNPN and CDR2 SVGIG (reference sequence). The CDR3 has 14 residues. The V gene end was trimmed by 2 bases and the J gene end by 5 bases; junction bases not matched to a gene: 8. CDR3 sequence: CAWSSGGGLETQYF. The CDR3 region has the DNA TGTGCCTGGAGTTCAGGGGGTGGGTTGGAGACCCAGTACTTC.

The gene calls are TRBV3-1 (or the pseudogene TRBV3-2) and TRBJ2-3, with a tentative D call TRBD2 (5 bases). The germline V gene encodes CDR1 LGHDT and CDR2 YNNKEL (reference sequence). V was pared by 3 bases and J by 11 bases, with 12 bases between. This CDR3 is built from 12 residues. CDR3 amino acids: CASSQADWGQYF. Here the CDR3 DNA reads TGTGCCAGCAGCCAGGCGGACTGGGGGCAGTATTTT.

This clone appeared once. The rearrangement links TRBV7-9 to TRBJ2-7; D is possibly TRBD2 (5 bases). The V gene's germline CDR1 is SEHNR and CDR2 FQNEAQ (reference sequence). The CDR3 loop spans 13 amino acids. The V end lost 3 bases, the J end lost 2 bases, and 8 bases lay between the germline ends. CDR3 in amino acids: CASSLPGAYEQYF. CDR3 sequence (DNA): TGTGCCAGCAGCTTGCCCGGGGCCTACGAGCAGTACTTC.

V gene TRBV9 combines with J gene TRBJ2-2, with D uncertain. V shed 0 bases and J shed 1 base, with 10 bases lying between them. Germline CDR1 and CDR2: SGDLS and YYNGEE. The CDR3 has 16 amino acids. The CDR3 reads CASSVALLGNTGELFF. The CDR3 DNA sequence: TGTGCCAGCAGCGTAGCTTTACTCGGGAACACCGGGGAGCTGTTTTTT.

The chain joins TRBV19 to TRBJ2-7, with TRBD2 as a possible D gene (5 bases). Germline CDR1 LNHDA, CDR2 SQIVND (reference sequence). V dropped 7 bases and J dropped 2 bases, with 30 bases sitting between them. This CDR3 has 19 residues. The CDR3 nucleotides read TGTGCCAGTAAACGCCGTAGGAAAACTAGAAATCCCCTTACCTACGAGCAGTACTTC. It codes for CASKRRRKTRNPLTYEQYF. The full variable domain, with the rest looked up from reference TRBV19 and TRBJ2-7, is DGGITQSPKYLFRKEGQNVTLSCEQNLNHDAMYWYRQDPGQGLRLIYYSQIVNDFQKGDIAEGYSVSREKKESFPLTVTSAQKNPTAFYLCASKRRRKTRNPLTYEQYFGPGTRLTVT.

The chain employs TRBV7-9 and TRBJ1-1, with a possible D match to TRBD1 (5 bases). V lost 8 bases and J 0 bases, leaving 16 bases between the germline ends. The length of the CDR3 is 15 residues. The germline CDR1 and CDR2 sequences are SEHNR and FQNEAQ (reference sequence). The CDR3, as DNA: TGTGCCAGCCGGCGTAATACGGGGGTGAACACTGAAGCTTTCTTT. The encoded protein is CASRRNTGVNTEAFF.

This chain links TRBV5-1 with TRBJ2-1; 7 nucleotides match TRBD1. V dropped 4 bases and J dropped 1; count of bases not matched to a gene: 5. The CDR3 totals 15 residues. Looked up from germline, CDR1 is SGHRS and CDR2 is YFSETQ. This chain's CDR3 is CASSSQGESYNEQFF. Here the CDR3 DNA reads TGCGCCAGCAGCAGTCAGGGGGAGTCCTACAATGAGCAGTTCTTC. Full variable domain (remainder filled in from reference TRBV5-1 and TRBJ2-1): KAGVTQTPRYLIKTRGQQVTLSCSPISGHRSVSWYQQTPGQGLQFLFEYFSETQRNKGNFPGRFSGRQFSNSRSEMNVSTLELGDSALYLCASSSQGESYNEQFFGPGTRLTVL.

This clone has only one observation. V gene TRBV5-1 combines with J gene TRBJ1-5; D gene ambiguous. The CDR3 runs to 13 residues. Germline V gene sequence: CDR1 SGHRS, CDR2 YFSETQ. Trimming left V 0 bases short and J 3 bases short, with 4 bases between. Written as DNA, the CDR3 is TGCGCCAGCAGCTTGGACACCAATCAGCCCCAGCATTTT. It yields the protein CASSLDTNQPQHF.

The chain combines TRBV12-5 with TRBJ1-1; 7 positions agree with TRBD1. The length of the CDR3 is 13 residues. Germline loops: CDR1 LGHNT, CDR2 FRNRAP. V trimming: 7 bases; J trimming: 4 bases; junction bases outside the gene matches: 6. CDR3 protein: CASASRTGTEAFF. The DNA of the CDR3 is TGTGCTAGTGCCTCACGGACAGGCACTGAAGCTTTCTTT. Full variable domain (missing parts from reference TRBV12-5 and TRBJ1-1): DARVTQTPRHKVTEMGQEVTMRCQPILGHNTVFWYRQTMMQGLELLAYFRNRAPLDDSGMPKDRFSAEMPDATLATLKIQPSEPRDSAVYFCASASRTGTEAFFGQGTRLTVV.

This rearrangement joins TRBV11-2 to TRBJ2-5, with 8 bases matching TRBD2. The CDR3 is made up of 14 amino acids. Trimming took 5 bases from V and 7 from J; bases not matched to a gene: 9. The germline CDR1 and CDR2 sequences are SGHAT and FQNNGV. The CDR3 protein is CASSPGGRGTTQYF. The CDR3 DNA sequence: TGTGCCAGCAGCCCGGGGGGGCGGGGGACGACCCAGTACTTC.

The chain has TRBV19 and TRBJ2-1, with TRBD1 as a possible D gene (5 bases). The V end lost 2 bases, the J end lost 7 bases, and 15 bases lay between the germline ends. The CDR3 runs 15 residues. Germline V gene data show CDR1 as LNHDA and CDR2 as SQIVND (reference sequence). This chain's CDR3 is CASSIRIGRENEQFF. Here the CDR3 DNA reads TGTGCCAGTAGTATAAGGATCGGCAGGGAAAATGAGCAGTTCTTC.

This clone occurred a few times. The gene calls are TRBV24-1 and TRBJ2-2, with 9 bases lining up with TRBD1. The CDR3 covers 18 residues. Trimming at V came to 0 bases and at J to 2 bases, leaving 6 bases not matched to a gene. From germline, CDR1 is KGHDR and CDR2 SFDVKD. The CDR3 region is CATSDLGGQGLNTGELFF. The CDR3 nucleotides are TGTGCCACCAGTGATTTGGGGGGACAGGGACTAAACACCGGGGAGCTGTTTTTT.

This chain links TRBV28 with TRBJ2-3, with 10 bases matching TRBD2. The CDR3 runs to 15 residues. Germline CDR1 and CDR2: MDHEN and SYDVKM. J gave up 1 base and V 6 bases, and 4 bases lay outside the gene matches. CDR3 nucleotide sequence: TGTGCCAGCAGGGGACTAGCGCTTGGCACAGATACGCAGTATTTT. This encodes CASRGLALGTDTQYF.

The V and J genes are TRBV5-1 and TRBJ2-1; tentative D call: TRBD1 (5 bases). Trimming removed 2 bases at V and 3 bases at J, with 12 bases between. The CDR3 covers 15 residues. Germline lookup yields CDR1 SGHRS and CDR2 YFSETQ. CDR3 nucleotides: TGCGCCAGCAGCTTTCAGGGCGCCCACTACAATGAGCAGTTCTTC. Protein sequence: CASSFQGAHYNEQFF.

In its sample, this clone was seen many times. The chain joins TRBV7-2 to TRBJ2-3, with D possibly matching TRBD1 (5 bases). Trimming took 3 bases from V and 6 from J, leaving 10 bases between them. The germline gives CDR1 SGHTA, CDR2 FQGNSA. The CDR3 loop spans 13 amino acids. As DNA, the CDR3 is TGTGCCAGCAGCTTCGGATGGGGCGATACGCAGTATTTT. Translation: CASSFGWGDTQYF.

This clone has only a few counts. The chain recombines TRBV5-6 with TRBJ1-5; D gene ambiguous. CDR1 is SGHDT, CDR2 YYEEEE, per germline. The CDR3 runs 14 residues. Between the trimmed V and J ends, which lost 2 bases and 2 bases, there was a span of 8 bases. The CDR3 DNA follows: TGTGCCAGCAGCTTTTCACTGGGCAATCAGCCCCAGCATTTT. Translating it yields CASSFSLGNQPQHF.

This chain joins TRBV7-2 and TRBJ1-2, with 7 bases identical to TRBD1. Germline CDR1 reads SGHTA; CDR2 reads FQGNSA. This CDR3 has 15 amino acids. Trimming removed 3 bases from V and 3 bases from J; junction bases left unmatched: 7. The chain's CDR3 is CASSFSTGTYYGYTF. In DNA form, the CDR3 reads TGTGCCAGCAGCTTTTCGACAGGGACATACTATGGCTACACCTTC.

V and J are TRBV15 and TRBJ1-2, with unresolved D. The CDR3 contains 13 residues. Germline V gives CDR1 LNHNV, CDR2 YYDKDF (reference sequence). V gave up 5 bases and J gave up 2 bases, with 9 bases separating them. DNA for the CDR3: TGTGCCACCAGCTTAGACGGGAACTATGGCTACACCTTC. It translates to CATSLDGNYGYTF. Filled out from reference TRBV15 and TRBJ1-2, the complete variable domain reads DAMVIQNPRYQVTQFGKPVTLSCSQTLNHNVMYWYQQKSSQAPKLLFHYYDKDFNNEADTPDNFQSRRPNTSFCFLDIRSPGLGDTAMYLCATSLDGNYGYTFGSGTRLTVV.

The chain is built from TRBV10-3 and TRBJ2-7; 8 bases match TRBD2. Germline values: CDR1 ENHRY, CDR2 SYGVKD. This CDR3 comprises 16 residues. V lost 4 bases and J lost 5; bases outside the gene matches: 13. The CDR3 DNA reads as TGTGCCATCAGTGGAGGAGGCGGGAGGCCCGTCGACGAGCAGTACTTC. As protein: CAISGGGGRPVDEQYF.

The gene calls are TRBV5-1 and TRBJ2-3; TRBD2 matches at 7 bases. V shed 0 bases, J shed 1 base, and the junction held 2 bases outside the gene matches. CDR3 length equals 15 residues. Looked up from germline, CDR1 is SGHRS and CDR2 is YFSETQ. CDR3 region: CASSLVGGGTDTQYF. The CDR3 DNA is TGCGCCAGCAGCTTGGTGGGAGGGGGCACAGATACGCAGTATTTT.

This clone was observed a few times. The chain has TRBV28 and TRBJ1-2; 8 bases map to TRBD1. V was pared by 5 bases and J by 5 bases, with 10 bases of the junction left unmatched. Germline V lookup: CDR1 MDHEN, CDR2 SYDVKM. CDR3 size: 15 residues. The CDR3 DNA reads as TGTGCCAGCAGTCCTATCCCAGGGGGCGTATATGGCTACACCTTC. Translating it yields CASSPIPGGVYGYTF.

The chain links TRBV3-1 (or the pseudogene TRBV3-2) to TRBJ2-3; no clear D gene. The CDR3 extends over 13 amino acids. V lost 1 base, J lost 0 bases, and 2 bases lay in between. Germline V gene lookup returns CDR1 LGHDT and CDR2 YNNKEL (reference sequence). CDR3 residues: CASSQASTDTQYF. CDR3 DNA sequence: TGTGCCAGCAGCCAAGCTAGCACAGATACGCAGTATTTT.

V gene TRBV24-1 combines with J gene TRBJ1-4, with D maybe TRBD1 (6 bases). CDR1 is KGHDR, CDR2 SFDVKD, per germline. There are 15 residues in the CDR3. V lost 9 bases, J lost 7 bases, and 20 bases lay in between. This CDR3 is CATSTAGGYGEKLFF. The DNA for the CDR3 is TGTGCCACCTCAACGGCGGGGGGCTACGGTGAAAAACTGTTTTTT.